The present TCR beta chain was sequenced within a study of T cell clonotyping in hematopoietic cell transplantation. Findings of the study overall: After transplant, recipient diversity fell while pathologically expanded clonotypes grew through day 180. Cells were unsorted, so CD4 and CD8 contributions were not separated. Few recipient clonotypes overlapped donors; over 95% were de novo at given depth.

Samples: about 28 days before transplant, then days 30, 100 and 180 after. Profiling relied on immunoSEQ multiplex PCR, and the TCRdb table lists in-frame clones only, not all of them. This sample has 7,000 or so clones, with roughly 90% found just once. As to this clone: No antigen is known for it.

The CDR3 is 16 residues long. The germline V gene has CDR1 MRHNA and CDR2 SNTAGT. V was pared by 1 base and J by 0 bases, with 12 bases between. Specimen: PBMCs, collected 30 days after allogeneic stem cell transplant. V and J are TRBV6-4 and TRBJ2-5; D is possibly TRBD1 (5 bases). This TCR derives from a female patient aged 45-60 years who had an allogeneic stem cell transplant from an unrelated donor, so the T cells may come from the graft donor. Some clones in this sample may be carry-over from other donors' samples. The CDR3 DNA sequence: TGTGCCAGCAGTGACTTGGCCAGGGCGTACCAAGAGACCCAGTACTTC. It encodes CASSDLARAYQETQYF.